This is a list of T cell receptor beta chains from one sample in a study of T cell repertoires in cytomegalovirus infection. TCRdb re-derived calls from the reads in MiXCR, one entry per CDR3 protein. This sample yields 650,000 to 850,000 distinct CDR3 sequences, of which roughly 28% are seen a single time; less than 15% belongs to the top ten. Their antigens are not known. This sample comprised cultured CD8+ T cells from PBMCs, obtained from culture after CMV antigen stimulation. The receptor set was obtained from a human donor in good health (CMV status not recorded). Some clones in this sample may be carry-over from other donors' samples. The CDR3 runs from the conserved cysteine through the conserved F or W. Fields, in order: clone size, D gene, J gene, V gene, CDR3 DNA, CDR3 protein. D genes are given only for firm matches. A row's size may be missing; if present it is once, few, many or a size class.

>.|.|TRBJ1-5|TRBV6-5
TGTGCCAGCAGTTCCCGCCGGGTAAGACATCAGCCCCAGCATTTT
CASSSRRVRHQPQHF
>.|.|TRBJ1-5|TRBV7-9
TGTGCCAGCAGCCTGGCGGGACACCACAATCAGCCCCAGCATTTT
CASSLAGHHNQPQHF
>many|.|TRBJ2-1|TRBV7-6
TGTGCCAGCAGCTTAGACCTTCAGGGGGGGTCCTACAATGAGCAGTTCTTC
CASSLDLQGGSYNEQFF
>once|.|TRBJ2-5|TRBV4-1
TGCGCCAGCAGCCAAGATCCCTTTCAAGAGACCCAGTACTTC
CASSQDPFQETQYF
>few|.|TRBJ1-1|TRBV6-6
TGTGCCAGCAGTTACTCAAAACGGGGATTGCCGGGGAACACTGAAGCTTTCTTT
CASSYSKRGLPGNTEAFF
>.|TRBD1|TRBJ1-1|TRBV10-3
TGTGCCATCGAGGACAGGGGGGAAGGGAACACTGAAGCTTTCTTT
CAIEDRGEGNTEAFF
>.|TRBD1|TRBJ2-7|TRBV4-1
TGCGCCAGCAGCCAAGAGGGACAGGGGGGATACGAGCAGTACTTC
CASSQEGQGGYEQYF
>.|.|TRBJ2-1|TRBV6-4
TGTGCCAGCAGTGACTCGGGACACAACTACAATGAGCAGTTCTTC
CASSDSGHNYNEQFF
>many|TRBD1|TRBJ2-2|TRBV7-8
TGTGCCAGCAGCCATCCGGGACAGGGAACCGGGGAGCTGTTTTTT
CASSHPGQGTGELFF
>once|TRBD1|TRBJ1-1|TRBV10-3
TGTGCCATCAGACAGGGGGATACTGAAGCTTTCTTT
CAIRQGDTEAFF
>.|.|TRBJ2-3|TRBV12-5
TGTGCTAGTGCATTAGGACAGGGAGGGAGCACAGATACGCAGTATTTT
CASALGQGGSTDTQYF
>many|.|TRBJ1-1|TRBV27
TGTGCCAGCAGTCCGGTCAGGGGTCCGTACACTGAAGCTTTCTTT
CASSPVRGPYTEAFF
>medium-sized|.|TRBJ1-1|TRBV7-9
TGTGCCAGCACCGAACGGGAGACTGAAGCTTTCTTT
CASTERETEAFF
>.|.|TRBJ1-4|TRBV7-6
TGTGCCAGCAGCTTAGGGGACACAGGGCTGGCTCTTGATAATGAAAAACTGTTTTTT
CASSLGDTGLALDNEKLFF
>few|.|TRBJ2-7|TRBV14
TGTGCCAGCAGCCGCCCCCGGGACTGCGACTACGAGCAGTACTTC
CASSRPRDCDYEQYF
>.|.|TRBJ1-1|TRBV19
TGTGCCAGTAGCCCCGATGGGGCTGAAGCTTTCTTT
CASSPDGAEAFF
>few|.|TRBJ1-6|TRBV7-6
TGTGCCAGCAGGGGAAATCACAGGGCTGGGAATTCACCCCTCCACTTT
CASRGNHRAGNSPLHF
>.|TRBD2|TRBJ2-5|TRBV4-3
TGCGCCAGCAGCCAAGACGGGGGGGAAGAGACCCAGTACTTC
CASSQDGGEETQYF
>many|.|TRBJ1-5|TRBV7-8
TGTGCCAGCAACCAGGGGCGATATAGCAATCAGCCCCAGCATTTT
CASNQGRYSNQPQHF
>.|.|TRBJ1-5|TRBV12-3/TRBV12-4
TGTGCCAGCAGTGACGGCTACAATCAGCCCCAGCATTTT
CASSDGYNQPQHF
>.|.|TRBJ1-1|TRBV19
TGTGCCAGTAATGTACCATTCAGGGGAACGGACACTGAAGCTTTCTTT
CASNVPFRGTDTEAFF
>many|.|TRBJ2-7|TRBV10-3
TGTGCCATCAGTGAGTCGAAAGGCAGCCAATCCTACGAGCAGTACTTC
CAISESKGSQSYEQYF
>few|.|TRBJ1-1|TRBV4-2
TGTGCCAGCAGCGTAACCAGGGGTCTGAACACTGAAGCTTTCTTT
CASSVTRGLNTEAFF
>.|TRBD2|TRBJ2-4|TRBV3-1
TGTGCCAGCAGCCCCCTCGATAGCGGGGTACCTTTAGCCAAAAACATTCAGTACTTC
CASSPLDSGVPLAKNIQYF
>.|.|TRBJ2-7|TRBV15
TGTGCCACCAGCAGAGGGAGGGGGGCTCGGTACGAGCAGTACTTC
CATSRGRGARYEQYF
>.|.|TRBJ1-5|TRBV6-5
TGTGCCAGCAGACTGGACCCTCGGAGTGAGCCCCAGCATTTT
CASRLDPRSEPQHF
>few|.|TRBJ2-1|TRBV5-1
TGCGCCAGCAGCGCGACCGGGACAGAGCAGTTCTTC
CASSATGTEQFF
>.|.|TRBJ2-3|TRBV5-4
TGTGCCAGCAGCAACAGGGAGTCCGCCCGTCTCGATACGCAGTATTTT
CASSNRESARLDTQYF
>.|.|TRBJ1-1|TRBV28
TGTGCCAGCAGTTTAGGGAGGACCTTTATGAACACTGAAGCTTTCTTT
CASSLGRTFMNTEAFF
>few|TRBD1|TRBJ2-1|TRBV4-1
TGCGCCAGCAGCCAAGGCGCAGGGACAGGGATCGATGAGCAGTTCTTC
CASSQGAGTGIDEQFF
>.|.|TRBJ2-5|TRBV27
TGTGCCAGCAGTCAAACAATAGTGGAAGAGACCCAGTACTTC
CASSQTIVEETQYF
>.|.|TRBJ1-5|TRBV7-9
TGTGCCAGCAGCTTATCTACGACCAGCAATCAGCCCCAGCATTTT
CASSLSTTSNQPQHF
>.|.|TRBJ1-6|TRBV7-8
TGTGCCAGCAGCTTAGGAGTATACTATAATTCACCCCTCCACTTT
CASSLGVYYNSPLHF
>few|.|TRBJ2-1|TRBV11-3
TGTGCCAGCAGCTTGAAACGCCAGGGGGGCGAGCAGTTCTTC
CASSLKRQGGEQFF
>.|.|TRBJ2-1|TRBV28
TGTGCCAGCAGTTCCAACCCGGGATACAATGAGCAGTTCTTC
CASSSNPGYNEQFF
>many|.|TRBJ1-5|TRBV7-9
TGTGCCAGCAGCTTAGACAGGGCAATCGTCCCCCCCAATCAGCCCCAGCATTTT
CASSLDRAIVPPNQPQHF
>.|.|TRBJ2-7|TRBV27
TGTGCCAGCAGTTTACTGGCTCGGGACGAGCAGTACTTC
CASSLLARDEQYF
>.|.|TRBJ2-1|TRBV7-8
TGTGCCAGCACCCATAGTGGCAATGAGCAGTTCTTC
CASTHSGNEQFF
>few|.|TRBJ1-1|TRBV4-1
TGCGCCAGCAGCCAGTATTGGCAGCCGCACACTGAAGCTTTCTTT
CASSQYWQPHTEAFF
>.|.|TRBJ1-2|TRBV6-6
TGTGCCAGCAGTTACTCGGGGCAAGTAGGATCTAACTATGGCTACACCTTC
CASSYSGQVGSNYGYTF
>.|TRBD1|TRBJ2-1|TRBV5-1
TGCGCCAGCAGCAAGGACAGGGTGGGACAGTTCTTC
CASSKDRVGQFF
>.|TRBD1|TRBJ2-1|TRBV4-1
TGCGCCAGCAGCCAAGGATTAGGACAGGGTTACAATGAGCAGTTCTTC
CASSQGLGQGYNEQFF
>.|.|TRBJ2-1|TRBV6-6
TGTGCCAGCAGAATAAGACAGGATTCCTACAATGAGCAGTTCTTC
CASRIRQDSYNEQFF
>.|.|TRBJ1-1|TRBV6-1
TGTGCCAGCCCTGACCTTCGGGGAAACACTGAAGCTTTCTTT
CASPDLRGNTEAFF
>.|.|TRBJ1-2|TRBV19
TGTGCCAGTAGTATAGGCAGGATTCGGGATGGCTACACCTTC
CASSIGRIRDGYTF
>.|.|TRBJ2-1|TRBV2
TGTGCCTTCCGGGGGCTTGAGCAGTTCTTC
CAFRGLEQFF
>.|.|TRBJ1-1|TRBV4-2
TGTGCCAGCAGCTCACCCCAGACCGGGGAAATGAACACTGAAGCTTTCTTT
CASSSPQTGEMNTEAFF
>.|TRBD1|TRBJ1-2|TRBV10-3
TGTGCCATCAGTGAGTCGTCAGGGGGACTCCATGGCTACACCTTC
CAISESSGGLHGYTF
>.|.|TRBJ2-5|TRBV7-6
TGTGCCAGCAGCGTAAGGATTGCCAACCAAGAGACCCAGTACTTC
CASSVRIANQETQYF
>many|.|TRBJ1-1|TRBV7-8
TGTGCCAGCAGCCTAGGGCTGGGGCGGAACACTGAAGCTTTCTTT
CASSLGLGRNTEAFF
>.|.|TRBJ2-1|TRBV4-1
TGCGCCAGCAGCCAAAGTTCACAGGGAAGCCTCTACAATGAGCAGTTCTTC
CASSQSSQGSLYNEQFF
>few|.|TRBJ1-5|TRBV19
TGTGCCAGTAGTATGGGAGGGCCAGGAGGCAATCAGCCCCAGCATTTT
CASSMGGPGGNQPQHF
>.|.|TRBJ1-2|TRBV11-2
TGTGCCAGCAGTTTAAAGAGGGCTTCTGGCTACACCTTC
CASSLKRASGYTF
>few|TRBD1|TRBJ2-7|TRBV15
TGTGCCACCAGCAGAGCGAGGACAGGGGACTACGAGCAGTACTTC
CATSRARTGDYEQYF
>.|.|TRBJ2-5|TRBV6-6
TGTGCCTGCCTCGGGGGAGAAGAGACCCAGTACTTC
CACLGGEETQYF